One sample yielded the 28 T cell receptor beta chains listed below, sequenced in a study of CD8 T cells in ankylosing spondylitis. Regarding the study as a whole: Ankylosing spondylitis blood seemed to carry a telltale TCR beta motif made of several highly homologous variants.

Antigens of these TCRs are unknown. TCRdb reanalysed the 5' RACE reads using MiXCR and keeps one entry per CDR3 protein. The table records 700,000 to 1,000,000 distinct CDR3 sequences, roughly 12% of them present only once. What was sequenced was blood, either unsorted or a sorted T cell fraction (not recorded which). The receptor set was obtained from a male donor with ankylosing spondylitis.

Worth noting for this clonotype: The germline gene is not matched at one end of the junction; a read error may be the cause. The rearrangement joins TRBV11-2 to TRBJ1-6; D call uncertain. Per germline, CDR1 SGHAT and CDR2 FQNNGV. This CDR3 spans 14 amino acids. The CDR3 loop reads CDSSGPSRNSPLHF. Here the CDR3 DNA reads TGTGACAGCAGCGGACCTTCCCGTAATTCACCCCTCCACTTT.

CDR3 coding DNA: TGTGCCAGCAGCCCCGAAAGCGGGGAATATGAGCAGTTCTTC. Protein: CASSPESGEYEQFF. The chain couples TRBV5-5 to TRBJ2-1; 7 bases fit TRBD2. The V gene end was trimmed by 4 bases and the J gene end by 8 bases; junction bases not matched to a gene: 9. Germline values: CDR1 SGHKS, CDR2 YYEKEE (reference sequence). The CDR3 extends over 14 amino acids.

CDR3 sequence: CSVDHQGLQETQYF. The CDR3, as DNA: TGCAGCGTTGACCATCAGGGACTGCAAGAGACCCAGTACTTC. V gene TRBV29-1 combines with J gene TRBJ2-5, with D possibly matching TRBD2 (6 bases). The V end was cut by 3 bases, the J end by 2 bases, with 13 bases between. CDR3 length: 14 residues. From germline, CDR1 is SQVTM and CDR2 ANQGSEA.

The J gene is TRBJ2-5, the V gene TRBV20-1; 10 nucleotides line up with TRBD1. Trimming removed 5 bases from V and 0 bases from J; junction bases left unmatched: 12. Germline CDR1 DFQATT, CDR2 SNEGSKA (reference sequence). The CDR3 consists of 17 residues. Here the CDR3 DNA reads TGCAGTGCTTATAGCCCGCCGGACAGGGGGGACCAAGAGACCCAGTACTTC. Protein product: CSAYSPPDRGDQETQYF.

Only a few counts were recorded for this clonotype. This rearrangement joins TRBV11-2 to TRBJ1-2; tentatively, D is TRBD1 (6 bases). The CDR3 covers 14 residues. Germline V gene data show CDR1 as SGHAT and CDR2 as FQNNGV. V dropped 7 bases and J dropped 2 bases, with 14 bases sitting between them. CDR3 in amino acids: CASTVGGQNYGYTF. CDR3 nucleotides: TGTGCCAGCACCGTCGGGGGGCAGAACTATGGCTACACCTTC.

The chain employs TRBV2 and TRBJ1-6; D remains ambiguous. Trimming removed 3 bases at V and 9 bases at J, with 6 bases between. Germline V gene lookup returns CDR1 SNHLY and CDR2 FYNNEI. The CDR3 is 12 amino acids. The CDR3 loop reads CASSESGSPLHF. The CDR3 region has the DNA TGTGCCAGCAGTGAGTCCGGTTCACCCCTCCACTTT.

This clonotype was picked up a small number of times. The gene calls are TRBV7-8 and TRBJ1-2, with TRBD1 matching over 7 bases. CDR3 length: 17 residues. The trim removed 6 bases at V and 4 bases at J, leaving 17 bases unmatched. The germline gives CDR1 SGHVS, CDR2 FQNEAQ. The CDR3 nucleotides read TGTGCCAGCAGGCCGACAGGGAACCTACCTAGGTCCTATGGCTACACCTTC. This sequence encodes CASRPTGNLPRSYGYTF.

For the CDR3, the DNA is TGTGCCACCCTCAGGGGAGGCGCAGATACGCAGTATTTT. Protein product: CATLRGGADTQYF. The V gene is TRBV28, the J gene TRBJ2-3; D assignment may be TRBD1 or TRBD2 (6 bases each). The V gene lost 10 bases and the J gene lost 4 bases, with 15 bases spanning the gap. There are 13 residues in the CDR3. Germline-derived CDR1 and CDR2 are MDHEN and SYDVKM.

The rearrangement uses TRBV7-9 and TRBJ1-3; tentatively, D is TRBD1 (5 bases). Germline V gene sequence: CDR1 SEHNR, CDR2 FQNEAQ (reference sequence). The CDR3 has 16 amino acids. V lost 4 bases to trimming and J lost 0 bases, with 13 bases between them. The DNA of the CDR3 is TGTGCCAGCAGCTGGGGCGAGACTAGCTCTGGAAACACCATATATTTT. Amino acids: CASSWGETSSGNTIYF. Full variable domain (outside the CDR3, taken from reference TRBV7-9 and TRBJ1-3): DTGVSQNPRHKITKRGQNVTFRCDPISEHNRLYWYRQTLGQGPEFLTYFQNEAQLEKSRLLSDRFSAERPKGSFSTLEIQRTEQGDSAMYLCASSWGETSSGNTIYFGEGSWLTVV.

This clonotype was seen a handful of times. The rearrangement joins TRBV20-1 to TRBJ1-1; the match to TRBD1 covers 7 bases. The V gene end was trimmed by 2 bases and the J gene end by 1 base; junction bases not matched to a gene: 10. The V gene's germline CDR1 is DFQATT and CDR2 SNEGSKA (reference sequence). This CDR3 spans 16 amino acids. The CDR3 nucleotides are TGCAGTGCTAGACCCCTTCGACAGGGAGGGAACACTGAAGCTTTCTTT. Translated: CSARPLRQGGNTEAFF.

The chain uses TRBV20-1 and TRBJ2-7; 7 bases match TRBD1. CDR3 size: 14 residues. Germline CDR1 reads DFQATT; CDR2 reads SNEGSKA (reference sequence). The junction had 5 bases not matched to a gene; V was cut back by 3 bases and J by 0 bases. DNA for the CDR3: TGCAGTGCTAGTAGAGGGGACAGCTCCTACGAGCAGTACTTC. This gives the protein CSASRGDSSYEQYF.

This chain links TRBV12-3 or TRBV12-4 with TRBJ1-2, with D unresolved. Trimming took off 6 bases at V and 0 bases at J, with 8 bases between the two ends. The CDR3 covers 13 residues. CDR3 loop: CASRSLANYGYTF. The CDR3 region has the DNA TGTGCCAGCAGATCGCTAGCTAACTATGGCTACACCTTC.

This clonotype was seen ten or more times. This chain uses TRBV29-1 with TRBJ2-5, with unresolved D. CDR3 length: 14 amino acids. The germline V and J ends were trimmed by 4 bases and 5 bases, with 17 bases remaining between them. Looked up from germline, CDR1 is SQVTM and CDR2 is ANQGSEA. Written as DNA, the CDR3 is TGCAGCGTTGTTGACTCTCTAAGTACGGAGACCCAGTACTTC. It yields the protein CSVVDSLSTETQYF.

This clonotype was observed a few times. The chain employs TRBV5-5 and TRBJ2-2; 7 bases align to TRBD1. The CDR3 sequence is 15 residues long. The V gene's germline CDR1 is SGHKS and CDR2 YYEKEE (reference sequence). With 5 bases clipped from V and 7 bases from J, the junction kept 11 bases outside the gene matches. CDR3 amino acids: CASSSTGLTGGELFF. The CDR3 DNA reads TGTGCCAGCAGTTCGACAGGGCTAACGGGCGGGGAGCTGTTTTTT.

A word on this clonotype: Germline is not matched at one junction end, which may reflect a read error. The J gene is TRBJ2-1, the V gene TRBV7-8, with 7 bases that match TRBD2. Germline V gene lookup returns CDR1 SGHVS and CDR2 FQNEAQ. The CDR3 spans 12 residues. DNA of the CDR3: TGTGCCAGCAGCTTAGTAACGGGGGGAAGGAGCTTC. This codes for CASSLVTGGRSF.

This clonotype appeared a few times. The chain combines TRBV7-2 with TRBJ1-5; D gene ambiguous. The CDR3 loop spans 15 amino acids. Per germline, CDR1 SGHTA and CDR2 FQGNSA. V lost 1 base and J lost 7, with 14 bases in between. DNA for the CDR3: TGTGCCAGCAGCTTAGGGGCGGGGATGGGGCAGCCCCAGCATTTT. This codes for CASSLGAGMGQPQHF.

J is TRBJ2-1 and V is TRBV20-1; 9 bases line up with TRBD2. V was pared by 8 bases and J by 3 bases, with 8 bases of the junction left unmatched. There are 14 residues in the CDR3. Germline-derived CDR1 and CDR2 are DFQATT and SNEGSKA (reference sequence). Here the CDR3 DNA reads TGCAGTAATATGCGGGGGGGCCTCTACAATGAGCAGTTCTTC. Its translation is CSNMRGGLYNEQFF.

J is TRBJ2-5 and V is TRBV6-5; 10 nucleotides agree with TRBD1. Losses at the gene ends were 2 bases for V and 0 bases for J; bases not matched to a gene: 9. The CDR3 covers 18 residues. Germline V gene data show CDR1 as MNHEY and CDR2 as SVGAGI. Here the CDR3 reads CASSYRQGAQVHQETQYF. CDR3 nucleotide sequence: TGTGCCAGCAGTTACCGACAGGGGGCTCAGGTCCACCAAGAGACCCAGTACTTC.

This clonotype came up a few times. The genes are TRBV7-2 and TRBJ1-1; D call uncertain. V lost 3 bases and J lost 1, with 9 bases in between. Germline V gives CDR1 SGHTA, CDR2 FQGNSA. The CDR3 consists of 14 residues. The DNA for the CDR3 is TGTGCCAGCAGCTTCCGGGAGTCGAACACTGAAGCTTTCTTT. It yields the protein CASSFRESNTEAFF.

The V and J genes are TRBV7-9 and TRBJ1-2; 12 nucleotides line up with TRBD1. Germline values: CDR1 SEHNR, CDR2 FQNEAQ (reference sequence). The CDR3 runs 16 residues. With 2 bases clipped from V and 6 bases from J, the junction kept 7 bases outside the gene matches. DNA for the CDR3: TGTGCCAGCAGCTTAAATGGCGGGACAGGGGGCAATGGCTACACCTTC. Translated, it gives CASSLNGGTGGNGYTF.

The chain is built from TRBV5-1 and TRBJ2-1; TRBD1 or TRBD2 may be the D gene (5 bases each). There are 14 residues in the CDR3. The germline V and J ends were trimmed by 7 bases and 4 bases, with 15 bases remaining between them. Germline V gene data show CDR1 as SGHRS and CDR2 as YFSETQ. CDR3 bases: TGCGCCAGCTCTGAGGGGAGCGTGTACAATGAGCAGTTCTTC. It encodes CASSEGSVYNEQFF.

This clonotype was detected ten times or more. The chain has TRBV20-1 and TRBJ2-3; D perhaps matches TRBD2 (6 bases). In germline, CDR1 is DFQATT, CDR2 SNEGSKA (reference sequence). Trimming cost V 6 bases and J 4 bases, with 17 bases left between them. The CDR3 has 14 residues. In DNA form, the CDR3 reads TGCAGTGCCCCTCGGGGCGGAGGGTCAGATACGCAGTATTTT. It translates to CSAPRGGGSDTQYF.

V gene TRBV28 combines with J gene TRBJ2-6; D gene unclear. This CDR3 is 15 amino acids long. The V end was cut by 3 bases, the J end by 4 bases, with 10 bases between. Per germline, CDR1 MDHEN and CDR2 SYDVKM. As DNA, the CDR3 is TGTGCCAGCAGTTTTTGGGGTCCAGGGGCCAACGTCCTGACTTTC. This gives the protein CASSFWGPGANVLTF.

This sequence joins TRBV10-3 and TRBJ1-2; D is ambiguous. V dropped 1 base and J dropped 6 bases, with 6 bases sitting between them. Germline CDR1 ENHRY, CDR2 SYGVKD. This CDR3 comprises 12 residues. CDR3 bases: TGTGCCATCAGTGAGTTCCGAGATGGCTACACCTTC. Residues: CAISEFRDGYTF.

The V and J genes are TRBV10-3 and TRBJ2-3; tentative D call: TRBD2 (5 bases). The CDR3 loop spans 15 amino acids. The V end lost 5 bases, the J end lost 1 base, and 13 bases lay between the germline ends. Germline CDR1 reads ENHRY; CDR2 reads SYGVKD. The CDR3 nucleotides are TGTGCCATCAGTATAGAATGGGGAGGCACAGATACGCAGTATTTT. This sequence encodes CAISIEWGGTDTQYF.

V gene TRBV7-2 combines with J gene TRBJ1-1; weak D call: TRBD1 (5 bases). This CDR3 is built from 13 residues. Germline V gene sequence: CDR1 SGHTA, CDR2 FQGNSA. Trimming stripped 7 bases from V and 0 bases from J, with 9 bases between. CDR3 sequence reads: CASTEGMNTEAFF. DNA of the CDR3: TGTGCCAGCACGGAGGGGATGAACACTGAAGCTTTCTTT.

The gene calls are TRBV28 and TRBJ2-7; 7 bases fit TRBD1. The CDR3 runs 13 residues. CDR1 MDHEN and CDR2 SYDVKM come from the germline V gene. With V trimmed by 4 bases and J by 5 bases, 5 bases remained unmatched. The CDR3 DNA reads as TGTGCCAGCAGTTACATCGACAGGGACGAGCAGTACTTC. This codes for CASSYIDRDEQYF.

This clonotype was picked up many times. The chain couples TRBV20-1 to TRBJ2-5; tentative D call: TRBD1 (7 bases). V gave up 3 bases and J gave up 4 bases, with 12 bases separating them. The CDR3 totals 13 residues. The V gene's germline CDR1 is DFQATT and CDR2 SNEGSKA (reference sequence). The CDR3 spells CSASGQGGETQYF. For the CDR3, the DNA is TGCAGTGCTAGTGGTCAGGGGGGAGAGACCCAGTACTTC.